The source of this TCR beta chain is a study of cytomegalovirus exposure and HLA in healthy donors. The V end was cut by 5 bases, the J end by 0 bases, with 8 bases between. Per germline, CDR1 SNHLY and CDR2 FYNNEI. This CDR3 is 15 amino acids long. The PCR was carried out with 60 Vbeta primers and 13 Jbeta primers. Produced via immunoSEQ multiplex PCR; TCRdb's table is partial and in-frame only. The table has over 150,000 clones, 65% to 85% seen once. This TCR came from a young man in good health and CMV-seronegative. Sequenced sample: PBMCs. The chain combines TRBV2 with TRBJ1-6; possibly TRBD1 for D (5 bases). CDR3 amino acids: CASSLDSSYNSPLHF. The DNA for the CDR3 is TGTGCCAGCAGTCTAGACAGCTCCTATAATTCACCCCTCCACTTT.